Listed below are T cell receptor beta chains from one sample, sequenced in a study of T cells in Graves' hyperthyroidism and ophthalmopathy. MiXCR, applied by TCRdb to the multiplex PCR reads, yields one record per CDR3 protein. The table has about 110,000 distinct CDR3 sequences, approximately 16% seen once; the top ten hold around 42%. Sequencing was carried out using blood. Receptors originate from a woman aged 45-60 years with Graves' hyperthyroidism. Both conserved end residues are part of each CDR3. The D gene is left open where the match is weak. Size values are once, few and many counts, or a class for expanded clones, and some rows have none.

J gene: TRBJ2-7
clone size: many
V gene: TRBV2
D gene: TRBD2
CDR3 DNA: TGTGCCAGCAGTGAGGGGACTAGTCTCTACGAGCAGTACTTC
CDR3 protein: CASSEGTSLYEQYF

J gene: TRBJ1-4
clone size: few
V gene: TRBV7-9
D gene: .
CDR3 DNA: TGTGCCAGCAGCCCTAGAGAGGCCCCAGGAGGTGAAAAACTGTTTTTT
CDR3 protein: CASSPREAPGGEKLFF

J gene: TRBJ2-7
clone size: many
V gene: TRBV7-2
D gene: TRBD2
CDR3 DNA: TGTGCCAGCAGCTCACCTTTCCCCCGGACTAGCGGGTACGAGCAGTACTTC
CDR3 protein: CASSSPFPRTSGYEQYF

J gene: TRBJ1-1
clone size: many
V gene: TRBV11-3
D gene: .
CDR3 DNA: TGTGCCAGCAGCGCGGGTCGGGGGTCCGCTGAAGCTTTCTTT
CDR3 protein: CASSAGRGSAEAFF

J gene: TRBJ1-1
clone size: many
V gene: TRBV19
D gene: .
CDR3 DNA: TGTGCCAGTAGTTGGAGTCGGGGAGGCGGAACTGAAGCTTTCTTT
CDR3 protein: CASSWSRGGGTEAFF

J gene: TRBJ1-2
clone size: many
V gene: TRBV6-1
D gene: .
CDR3 DNA: TGTGCCAGCAGTGGACAGGAGAGCTCTGGCTACACCTTC
CDR3 protein: CASSGQESSGYTF

J gene: TRBJ1-1
clone size: many
V gene: TRBV9
D gene: TRBD1
CDR3 DNA: TGTGCCAGCAGCCCAGGGGGACAGGGTTTCACTGAAGCTTTCTTT
CDR3 protein: CASSPGGQGFTEAFF

J gene: TRBJ2-3
clone size: .
V gene: TRBV11-1
D gene: .
CDR3 DNA: .
CDR3 protein: CASSFYICSARSMKGSTDTQYF

J gene: TRBJ2-1
clone size: many
V gene: TRBV3-1
D gene: .
CDR3 DNA: TGTGCCAGCAGCCCGCGGTTAGCGAGCAATGAGCAGTTCTTC
CDR3 protein: CASSPRLASNEQFF

J gene: TRBJ2-5
clone size: .
V gene: TRBV12-3/TRBV12-4
D gene: .
CDR3 DNA: TGTGCCAGCAGTTATGGATGGGGAGTCGGTATGGCCCAGTACTTC
CDR3 protein: CASSYGWGVGMAQYF

J gene: TRBJ2-1
clone size: many
V gene: TRBV29-1
D gene: .
CDR3 DNA: TGCAGCGTTAGTGGGGACGAAGCGGGTTACAATGAGCAGTTCTTC
CDR3 protein: CSVSGDEAGYNEQFF

J gene: TRBJ2-2
clone size: many
V gene: TRBV28
D gene: .
CDR3 DNA: TGTGCCAGCAGAGAAAGATACACCGGGGAGCTGTTTTTT
CDR3 protein: CASRERYTGELFF

J gene: TRBJ2-1
clone size: many
V gene: TRBV19
D gene: TRBD2
CDR3 DNA: TGTGCCAGTAGCACCCCAGGACTAGGCGGGGATGAGCAGTTCTTC
CDR3 protein: CASSTPGLGGDEQFF

J gene: TRBJ2-5
clone size: once
V gene: TRBV28
D gene: .
CDR3 DNA: TGTGCCAGCAGGGAGGAGGGTCGGGGACAGTACTTC
CDR3 protein: CASREEGRGQYF

J gene: TRBJ1-1
clone size: many
V gene: TRBV28
D gene: .
CDR3 DNA: TGTGCCAGCAGGGGGGCACCTGGGGACACGAACACTGAAGCTTTCTTT
CDR3 protein: CASRGAPGDTNTEAFF

J gene: TRBJ1-1
clone size: many
V gene: TRBV28
D gene: .
CDR3 DNA: TGTGCCAGCACCCTCACCCGGGGCCCAAAGAACACTGAAGCTTTCTTT
CDR3 protein: CASTLTRGPKNTEAFF

J gene: TRBJ2-1
clone size: many
V gene: TRBV5-1
D gene: .
CDR3 DNA: TGCGCCAGCAGCGCCTTAAATGGCGATGAGCAGTTCTTC
CDR3 protein: CASSALNGDEQFF

J gene: TRBJ2-2
clone size: many
V gene: TRBV5-1
D gene: TRBD1
CDR3 DNA: TGCGCCAGCAGCTTGGATGGGACAGGAGGCACCGGGGAGCTGTTTTTT
CDR3 protein: CASSLDGTGGTGELFF

J gene: TRBJ2-1
clone size: many
V gene: TRBV11-2
D gene: TRBD1
CDR3 DNA: TGTGCCAGCAGCACGGGGACAGGGGGCTCATACAATGAGCAGTTCTTC
CDR3 protein: CASSTGTGGSYNEQFF

J gene: TRBJ1-1
clone size: many
V gene: TRBV19
D gene: .
CDR3 DNA: TGTGCCAGTAGTCAAACTCGAGATTTACGGAACACTGAAGCTTTCTTT
CDR3 protein: CASSQTRDLRNTEAFF

J gene: TRBJ2-7
clone size: many
V gene: TRBV4-1
D gene: .
CDR3 DNA: TGCGCCAGCAGCCAAGAGGGGGACGAGCAGTACTTC
CDR3 protein: CASSQEGDEQYF

J gene: TRBJ1-4
clone size: many
V gene: TRBV20-1
D gene: .
CDR3 DNA: TGCAGTGCTAGCCAAAACAATGGGGAAAAACTGTTTTTT
CDR3 protein: CSASQNNGEKLFF

J gene: TRBJ2-6
clone size: many
V gene: TRBV5-1
D gene: .
CDR3 DNA: TGCGCCAGCAGCTTGGGAGGAGGGGCCAACGTCCTGACTTTC
CDR3 protein: CASSLGGGANVLTF

J gene: TRBJ1-1
clone size: many
V gene: TRBV18
D gene: TRBD1
CDR3 DNA: TGTGCCAGCTCACCTCAGGGGGCTGGCACTGAAGCTTTCTTT
CDR3 protein: CASSPQGAGTEAFF

J gene: TRBJ2-1
clone size: many
V gene: TRBV6-1
D gene: TRBD2
CDR3 DNA: TGTGCCAGCAGTGCTAGCGGGGATTACAATGAGCAGTTCTTC
CDR3 protein: CASSASGDYNEQFF

J gene: TRBJ2-7
clone size: many
V gene: TRBV5-8
D gene: .
CDR3 DNA: TGTGCCAGCAGCTTGTTGGGCAGGGACGAGCAGTACTTC
CDR3 protein: CASSLLGRDEQYF

J gene: TRBJ2-5
clone size: many
V gene: TRBV20-1
D gene: .
CDR3 DNA: TGCAGTGCTAGTTTCGGTCCTGGCCCCCAAGAGACCCAGTACTTC
CDR3 protein: CSASFGPGPQETQYF

J gene: TRBJ2-5
clone size: .
V gene: TRBV28
D gene: TRBD1
CDR3 DNA: TGTGCCAGCAGTTCCAGCGACCGGACAGGCCAAGAGACCCAGTACTTC
CDR3 protein: CASSSSDRTGQETQYF

J gene: TRBJ2-7
clone size: many
V gene: TRBV30
D gene: .
CDR3 DNA: TGTGCCTGGAGCCTCCCCGGGAGACACGAGCAGTACTTC
CDR3 protein: CAWSLPGRHEQYF

J gene: TRBJ2-1
clone size: many
V gene: TRBV11-2
D gene: TRBD2
CDR3 DNA: TGTGCCAGCAGCTCGGGACTAGCGGTCAATGAGCAGTTCTTC
CDR3 protein: CASSSGLAVNEQFF

J gene: TRBJ2-2
clone size: many
V gene: TRBV24-1
D gene: .
CDR3 DNA: TGTGCCACCAGTGATTCGGGTTCGAACACCGGGGAGCTGTTTTTT
CDR3 protein: CATSDSGSNTGELFF

J gene: TRBJ2-1
clone size: many
V gene: TRBV24-1
D gene: TRBD2
CDR3 DNA: TGTGCCACCAGTGACCGCCGGTGGACTAGCGGTGACAATGAGCAGTTCTTC
CDR3 protein: CATSDRRWTSGDNEQFF

J gene: TRBJ2-7
clone size: .
V gene: TRBV6-1
D gene: TRBD1
CDR3 DNA: TGTGCCAGCAGCCGGGACAGGGCCCTCTACGAGCAGTACTTC
CDR3 protein: CASSRDRALYEQYF